The clone carrying this T cell receptor beta chain was detected a few times. Its target is not known. CDR3 length equals 15 residues. V lost 3 bases and J lost 7; bases outside the gene matches: 7. Germline loops: CDR1 LGHNA, CDR2 YSLEER. PCR primers comprised 60 Vbeta and 13 Jbeta primers. Using immunoSEQ multiplex PCR, the repertoire was profiled, and TCRdb retains in-frame clones only, with some absent. In the table there are around 160,000 clones, roughly 80% of which are singletons. This sample is part of a study of cytomegalovirus exposure and HLA in healthy donors. Study results and caveats: Several of the most significant clusters appeared linked to common viral pathogens, based on a later analysis. A later examination showed that TCR association rates differed by HLA locus, with DRB1 most and HLA-C fewest. Sequencing likely produced, as an artifact, a cluster of highly shared sequence variants.

This chain joins TRBV4-3 and TRBJ1-4; 8 bases fit TRBD1. The TCR sequence derives from a human donor in good health. The sample was PBMCs. The chain's CDR3 is CASSQLRDRLEKLFF. The DNA for the CDR3 is TGCGCCAGCAGCCAGCTCCGGGACAGGCTTGAAAAACTGTTTTTT.